These 25 T cell receptor beta chains share one sample of origin, sequenced in a study of cytomegalovirus exposure and HLA in healthy donors. Libraries were prepared by immunoSEQ multiplex PCR; TCRdb keeps only in-frame clonotypes and omits some of them. The top ten hold over 1% of the sample, which has tens of thousands of clones, about 91% seen once. Sequencing was carried out using PBMCs. The origin of the receptors is a young woman in good health and CMV-seronegative.

This chain connects TRBV4-1 to TRBJ1-1; 7 bases line up with TRBD1. The trim removed 1 base at V and 4 bases at J, leaving 6 bases unmatched. Germline V gene sequence: CDR1 MGHRA, CDR2 YSYEKL. The CDR3 spans 15 residues. CDR3 protein: CASSQGGGWLTEAFF. In DNA, the CDR3 is TGCGCCAGCAGCCAAGGAGGGGGCTGGCTCACTGAAGCTTTCTTT.

The chain joins TRBV28 to TRBJ2-7; the D gene is possibly TRBD1 (6 bases). The CDR3 runs 13 residues. V gave up 8 bases and J gave up 0 bases, with 11 bases separating them. The germline CDR1 and CDR2 sequences are MDHEN and SYDVKM. This CDR3 is CASHTGSSYEQYF. The DNA of the CDR3 is TGTGCCAGCCACACAGGGAGCTCCTACGAGCAGTACTTC.

This sequence joins TRBV5-4 and TRBJ2-6; D is ambiguous. Trimming removed 1 base from V and 1 base from J, with 6 bases in between. This CDR3 has 15 residues. Germline lookup yields CDR1 SGHNT and CDR2 YYREEE (reference sequence). The CDR3 loop is CASSLPGSGANVLTF. The CDR3 DNA reads TGTGCCAGCAGCTTGCCGGGTTCTGGGGCCAACGTCCTGACTTTC. The full variable domain, rest sourced from reference TRBV5-4 and TRBJ2-6, is ETGVTQSPTHLIKTRGQQVTLRCSSQSGHNTVSWYQQALGQGPQFIFQYYREEENGRGNFPPRFSGLQFPNYSSELNVNALELDDSALYLCASSLPGSGANVLTFGAGSRLTVL.

J is TRBJ2-1 and V is TRBV7-6; 7 bases are a match to TRBD2. The J segment lost 4 bases and the V segment lost 2 bases, leaving 8 bases of the junction unmatched. The CDR3 totals 16 residues. CDR1 and CDR2 from the germline V gene are SGHVS and FNYEAQ. The CDR3 bases are TGTGCCAGCAGCTTACTGGCTAGCGGACCTTACAATGAGCAGTTCTTC. As protein: CASSLLASGPYNEQFF.

The chain uses TRBV29-1 and TRBJ2-1; 10 bases are shared with TRBD2. The CDR3 runs 12 residues. Per the germline V gene, CDR1 is SQVTM and CDR2 is ANQGSEA. The trim removed 5 bases at V and 13 bases at J, leaving 8 bases unmatched. The CDR3 DNA reads as TGCAGCGTTACTAGCGGGGACGAATCACAGTTCTTC. Its protein is CSVTSGDESQFF.

The genes are TRBV5-5 and TRBJ2-7, with D possibly TRBD1 on 6 matching bases. CDR3 length: 14 residues. CDR1 SGHKS and CDR2 YYEKEE come from the germline V gene (reference sequence). With 0 bases removed from V and 3 bases from J, the gap between germline ends came to 10 bases. CDR3 bases: TGTGCCAGCAGCTTGGAAGGACAGAGCTACGAGCAGTACTTC. Translated, it gives CASSLEGQSYEQYF. The full variable domain, with the rest looked up from reference TRBV5-5 and TRBJ2-7, is DAGVTQSPTHLIKTRGQQVTLRCSPISGHKSVSWYQQVLGQGPQFIFQYYEKEERGRGNFPDRFSARQFPNYSSELNVNALLLGDSALYLCASSLEGQSYEQYFGPGTRLTVT.

This clone occurred a few times. The V and J genes are TRBV5-6 and TRBJ1-5; tentative D call: TRBD1 (6 bases). The CDR3 contains 16 residues. CDR1 is SGHDT and CDR2 is YYEEEE in the germline V gene. Trimming took 4 bases from V and 5 from J, leaving 19 bases between them. The CDR3 DNA is TGTGCCAGCAGCAGGCGAACAGGGTTAAGCTATCAGCCCCAGCATTTT. This sequence encodes CASSRRTGLSYQPQHF.

V gene TRBV5-4 combines with J gene TRBJ2-7; 7 bases agree with TRBD1. From germline, CDR1 is SGHNT and CDR2 YYREEE (reference sequence). V was clipped by 4 bases and J by 2 bases; unmatched bases: 6. The CDR3 totals 14 residues. The DNA of the CDR3 is TGTGCCAGCAGCATCCGGGACAGCCCCTACGAGCAGTACTTC. It translates to CASSIRDSPYEQYF.

The chain links TRBV28 to TRBJ2-2, with D possibly matching TRBD1 (6 bases). Trimming shortened V by 3 bases and J by 3 bases, and 11 bases separated the two germline ends. Per germline, CDR1 MDHEN and CDR2 SYDVKM. The CDR3 is 15 residues long. The CDR3 DNA is TGTGCCAGCAGTTTTCAACAGGGCTACACCGGGGAGCTGTTTTTT. The encoded protein is CASSFQQGYTGELFF.

The J gene is TRBJ2-2, the V gene TRBV9; D unresolved. V lost 3 bases and J lost 7, with 13 bases in between. This CDR3 region has 14 residues. CDR1 and CDR2 from the germline V gene are SGDLS and YYNGEE. The chain's CDR3 is CASSAPRGGGELFF. The CDR3 DNA reads as TGTGCCAGCAGCGCCCCCCGAGGCGGCGGGGAGCTGTTTTTT.

The V call is TRBV4-2, the J call TRBJ2-2; D may be TRBD1 (5 bases). The CDR3 covers 17 residues. CDR1 and CDR2 from the germline V gene are LGHNA and YNFKEQ. V shed 0 bases and J shed 3 bases, with 14 bases lying between them. The CDR3 here is CASSQERIQVHTGELFF. The CDR3 DNA reads as TGTGCCAGCAGCCAAGAAAGGATACAGGTACACACCGGGGAGCTGTTTTTT.

The gene calls are TRBV4-1 and TRBJ2-1, with a tentative D call TRBD2 (7 bases). Germline V gene sequence: CDR1 MGHRA, CDR2 YSYEKL. CDR3 length equals 15 residues. The germline V and J ends were trimmed by 3 bases and 10 bases, with 19 bases remaining between them. CDR3 nucleotide sequence: TGCGCCAGCAGCCAGGCCGCCCTACAGGGAGGGGAGCAGTTCTTC. Its protein is CASSQAALQGGEQFF.

The chain recombines TRBV7-3 with TRBJ2-1, with D possibly matching TRBD1 (7 bases). Germline lookup yields CDR1 SGHTA and CDR2 FQGTGA. The CDR3 is made up of 19 amino acids. V was clipped by 1 base and J by 0 bases, with 19 bases between them. The CDR3 loop is CASSLRGDSLMSSYNEQFF. The CDR3 bases are TGTGCCAGCAGCTTAAGGGGGGACAGCCTTATGAGCTCCTACAATGAGCAGTTCTTC. Looking up the rest from reference TRBV7-3 and TRBJ2-1 gives the full variable domain: GAGVSQTPSNKVTEKGKYVELRCDPISGHTALYWYRQSLGQGPEFLIYFQGTGAADDSGLPNDRFFAVRPEGSVSTLKIQRTERGDSAVYLCASSLRGDSLMSSYNEQFFGPGTRLTVL.

The V and J genes are TRBV2 and TRBJ2-3, with 7 bases matching TRBD2. This CDR3 is 15 amino acids long. The germline V gene encodes CDR1 SNHLY and CDR2 FYNNEI. V lost 10 bases, J lost 1 base, and 11 bases stayed unmatched. The DNA for the CDR3 is TGTGCCACCTTAGGACTAGTCGAAGGCACAGATACGCAGTATTTT. The encoded protein is CATLGLVEGTDTQYF.

The genes are TRBV5-6 and TRBJ2-5; D is unclear. Germline V gives CDR1 SGHDT, CDR2 YYEEEE. V was clipped by 2 bases and J by 1 base, with 6 bases between them. This CDR3 contains 13 residues. In nucleotides, the CDR3 is TGTGCCAGCAGCTTAGGAGCCCAAGAGACCCAGTACTTC. Translated, it gives CASSLGAQETQYF.

V gene TRBV4-2 combines with J gene TRBJ1-2; D remains unclear. This CDR3 has 14 residues. Trimming removed 2 bases from V and 8 bases from J, with 15 bases in between. Germline loops: CDR1 LGHNA, CDR2 YNFKEQ. This chain's CDR3 is CASSQYPGDGGYTF. CDR3 in DNA: TGTGCCAGCAGCCAATATCCCGGGGATGGCGGCTACACCTTC.

The chain recombines TRBV6-5 with TRBJ1-1; D uncertain. The length of the CDR3 is 14 residues. Germline CDR1 MNHEY, CDR2 SVGAGI. V lost 3 bases to trimming and J lost 1 base, with 9 bases between them. The CDR3 sequence: CASSYNRPNTEAFF. CDR3 coding DNA: TGTGCCAGCAGTTATAACAGACCGAACACTGAAGCTTTCTTT.

This clone was recorded only once. The chain couples TRBV18 to TRBJ1-2, with 8 bases identical to TRBD1. CDR1 and CDR2 (germline): KGHSH, LQKENI. The V and J ends lost 8 bases and 5 bases, in that order; junction bases with no gene match: 7. The CDR3 runs 13 residues. CDR3 coding DNA: TGTGCCAGCCCAGGAACAGGGGGGTATGGCTACACCTTC. Residues: CASPGTGGYGYTF.

In the case of this clone: The junction differs from germline at one of its ends, possibly a read error. The chain uses TRBV6-5 and TRBJ2-3; TRBD2 matches 8 bases. The CDR3 extends over 15 amino acids. Germline loops: CDR1 MNHEY, CDR2 SVGAGI. CDR3 loop: CASSYSAGGTDTQYF. CDR3 nucleotide sequence: TGTGCCAGCAGTTACTCGGCGGGGGGCACCGATACGCAGTATTTT.

The rearrangement uses TRBV27 and TRBJ1-1; TRBD1 aligns across 7 bases. The CDR3 length is 14 residues. The V segment lost 8 bases and the J segment 0 bases; nucleotides outside the gene matches: 6. Germline values: CDR1 MNHEY, CDR2 SMNVEV (reference sequence). CDR3 loop: CASHQGGMNTEAFF. The CDR3 region has the DNA TGTGCCAGCCATCAGGGGGGCATGAACACTGAAGCTTTCTTT.

The chain has TRBV15 and TRBJ2-3; 10 positions agree with TRBD1. The CDR3 has 19 amino acids. V dropped 5 bases and J dropped 0; count of bases not matched to a gene: 14. Germline V gene sequence: CDR1 LNHNV, CDR2 YYDKDF (reference sequence). The CDR3 loop reads CATSSPGQGSRLSTDTQYF. CDR3 DNA sequence: TGTGCCACCAGCTCCCCGGGACAGGGGAGTCGTTTGAGCACAGATACGCAGTATTTT.

The J gene is TRBJ1-2, the V gene TRBV10-2; 8 bases map to TRBD1. V dropped 7 bases and J dropped 4; count of bases not matched to a gene: 11. The CDR3 has 15 residues. Germline V gene sequence: CDR1 WSHSY, CDR2 SAAADI. The CDR3 region has the DNA TGCGCCAGCACCCCCCTGGCAGGGGGCTTCTATGGCTACACCTTC. It codes for CASTPLAGGFYGYTF.

The CDR3 coding sequence is TGTGCCAGCAGCCCGCGACTAGCGGGGTACAATGAGCAGTTCTTC. Protein sequence: CASSPRLAGYNEQFF. The chain combines TRBV9 with TRBJ2-1; TRBD2 matches 11 bases. Unmatched junction bases numbered 4, after V lost 4 bases and J lost 4 bases. CDR1 is SGDLS and CDR2 is YYNGEE in the germline V gene. This CDR3 is 15 amino acids long.

This chain joins TRBV19 and TRBJ1-4; tentatively, D is TRBD1 (6 bases). V was shortened by 5 bases and J by 0 bases, with 10 bases between the two germline ends. Germline loops: CDR1 LNHDA, CDR2 SQIVND (reference sequence). This CDR3 spans 15 amino acids. CDR3 loop: CASSFGGPTNEKLFF. CDR3 bases: TGTGCCAGTAGTTTCGGGGGGCCAACTAATGAAAAACTGTTTTTT. Full variable domain (remainder filled in from reference TRBV19 and TRBJ1-4): DGGITQSPKYLFRKEGQNVTLSCEQNLNHDAMYWYRQDPGQGLRLIYYSQIVNDFQKGDIAEGYSVSREKKESFPLTVTSAQKNPTAFYLCASSFGGPTNEKLFFGSGTQLSVL.

The rearrangement uses TRBV19 and TRBJ2-5, with D maybe TRBD1 (5 bases). This CDR3 is built from 14 residues. Looked up from germline, CDR1 is LNHDA and CDR2 is SQIVND (reference sequence). Trimming left V 6 bases short and J 2 bases short, with 13 bases between. The CDR3 here is CASRQTGSQETQYF. In nucleotides, the CDR3 is TGTGCCAGTAGGCAAACAGGATCACAAGAGACCCAGTACTTC. Supplemented by reference TRBV19 and TRBJ2-5, the full variable domain reads DGGITQSPKYLFRKEGQNVTLSCEQNLNHDAMYWYRQDPGQGLRLIYYSQIVNDFQKGDIAEGYSVSREKKESFPLTVTSAQKNPTAFYLCASRQTGSQETQYFGPGTRLLVL.